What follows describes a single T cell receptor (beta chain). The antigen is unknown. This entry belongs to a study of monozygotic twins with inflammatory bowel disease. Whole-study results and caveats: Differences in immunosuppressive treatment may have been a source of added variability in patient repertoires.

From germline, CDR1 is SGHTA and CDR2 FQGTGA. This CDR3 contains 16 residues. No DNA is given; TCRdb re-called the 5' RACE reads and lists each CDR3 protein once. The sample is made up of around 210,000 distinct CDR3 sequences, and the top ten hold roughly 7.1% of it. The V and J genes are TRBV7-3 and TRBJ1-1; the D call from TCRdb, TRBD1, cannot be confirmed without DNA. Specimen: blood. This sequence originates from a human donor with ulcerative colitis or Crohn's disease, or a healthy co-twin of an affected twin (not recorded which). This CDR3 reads CASSLMGSSGATEAFF.